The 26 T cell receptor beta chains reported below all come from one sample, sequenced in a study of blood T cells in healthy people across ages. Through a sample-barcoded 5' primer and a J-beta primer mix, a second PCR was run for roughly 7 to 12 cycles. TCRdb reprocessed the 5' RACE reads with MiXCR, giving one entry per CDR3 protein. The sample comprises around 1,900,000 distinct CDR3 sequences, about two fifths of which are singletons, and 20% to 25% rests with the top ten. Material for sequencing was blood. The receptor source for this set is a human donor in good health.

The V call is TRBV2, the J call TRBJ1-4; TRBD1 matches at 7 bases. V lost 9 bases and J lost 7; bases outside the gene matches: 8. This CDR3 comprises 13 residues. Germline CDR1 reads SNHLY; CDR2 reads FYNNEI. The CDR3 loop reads CASKGQRGEKLFF. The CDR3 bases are TGTGCCAGTAAGGGACAGAGGGGTGAAAAACTGTTTTTT.

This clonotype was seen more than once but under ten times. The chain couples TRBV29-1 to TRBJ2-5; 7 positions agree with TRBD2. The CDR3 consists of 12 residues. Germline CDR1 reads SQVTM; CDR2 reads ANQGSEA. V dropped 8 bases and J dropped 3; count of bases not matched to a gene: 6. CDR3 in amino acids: CSYGGIEETQYF. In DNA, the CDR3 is TGCAGCTACGGGGGGATTGAAGAGACCCAGTACTTC.

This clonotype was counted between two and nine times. CDR3 loop: CASSKEVTSGASYNEQFF. CDR3 bases: TGTGCCAGCAGCAAAGAGGTCACTAGCGGGGCCTCCTACAATGAGCAGTTCTTC. The chain combines TRBV13 with TRBJ2-1; 10 bases are a match to TRBD2. Trimming removed 5 bases from V and 0 bases from J; junction bases left unmatched: 10. The germline CDR1 and CDR2 sequences are PRHDT and FYEKMQ (reference sequence). This CDR3 contains 18 residues. The variable domain in full, completed from reference TRBV13 and TRBJ2-1, reads AAGVIQSPRHLIKEKRETATLKCYPIPRHDTVYWYQQGPGQDPQFLISFYEKMQSDKGSIPDRFSAQQFSDYHSELNMSSLELGDSALYFCASSKEVTSGASYNEQFFGPGTRLTVL.

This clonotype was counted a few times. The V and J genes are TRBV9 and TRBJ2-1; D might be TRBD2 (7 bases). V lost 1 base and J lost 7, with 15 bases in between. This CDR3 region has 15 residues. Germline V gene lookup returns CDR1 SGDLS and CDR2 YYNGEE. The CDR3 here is CASSVRGAVGNEQFF. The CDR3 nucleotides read TGTGCCAGCAGCGTACGGGGGGCGGTGGGGAATGAGCAGTTCTTC.

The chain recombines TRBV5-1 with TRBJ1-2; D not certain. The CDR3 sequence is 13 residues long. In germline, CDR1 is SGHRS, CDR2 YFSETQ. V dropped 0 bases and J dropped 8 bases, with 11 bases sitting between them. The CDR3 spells CASSLAKGNGYTF. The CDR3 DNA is TGCGCCAGCAGCTTGGCCAAAGGGAACGGCTACACCTTC.

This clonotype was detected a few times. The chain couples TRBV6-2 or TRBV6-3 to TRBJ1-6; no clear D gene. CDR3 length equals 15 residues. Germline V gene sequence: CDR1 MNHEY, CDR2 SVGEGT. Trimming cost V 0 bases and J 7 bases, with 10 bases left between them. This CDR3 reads CASSYSKPTNSPLHF. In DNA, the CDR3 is TGTGCCAGCAGTTACTCGAAACCGACGAATTCACCCCTCCACTTT.

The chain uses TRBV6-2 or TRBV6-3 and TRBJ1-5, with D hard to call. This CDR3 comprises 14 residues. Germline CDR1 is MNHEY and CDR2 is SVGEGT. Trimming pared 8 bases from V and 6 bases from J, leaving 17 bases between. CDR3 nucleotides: TGTGCCAGCGTCGACGGAATTTCCGGTCAGCCCCAGCATTTT. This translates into CASVDGISGQPQHF.

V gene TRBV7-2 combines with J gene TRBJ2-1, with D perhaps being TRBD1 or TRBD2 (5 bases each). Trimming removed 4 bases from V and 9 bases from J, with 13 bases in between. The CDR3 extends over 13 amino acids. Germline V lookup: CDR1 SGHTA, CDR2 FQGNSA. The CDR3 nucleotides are TGTGCCAGCAGCTCAGCGCGAGGGGTTGAGCAGTTCTTC. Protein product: CASSSARGVEQFF. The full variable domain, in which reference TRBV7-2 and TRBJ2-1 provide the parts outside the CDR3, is GAGVSQSPSNKVTEKGKDVELRCDPISGHTALYWYRQSLGQGLEFLIYFQGNSAPDKSGLPSDRFSAERTGGSVSTLTIQRTQQEDSAVYLCASSSARGVEQFFGPGTRLTVL.

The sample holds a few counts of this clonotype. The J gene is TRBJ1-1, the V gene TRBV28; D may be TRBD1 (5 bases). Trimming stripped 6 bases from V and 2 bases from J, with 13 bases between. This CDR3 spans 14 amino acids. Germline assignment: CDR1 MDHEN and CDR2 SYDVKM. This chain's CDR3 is CASRMGLINTEAFF. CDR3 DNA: TGTGCCAGCAGAATGGGACTGATTAACACTGAAGCTTTCTTT.

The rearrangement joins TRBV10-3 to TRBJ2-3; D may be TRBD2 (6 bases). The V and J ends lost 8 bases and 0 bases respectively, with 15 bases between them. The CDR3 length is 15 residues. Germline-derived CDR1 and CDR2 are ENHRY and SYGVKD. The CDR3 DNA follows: TGTGCCATCGGCAAGTCGGGGGAGAGCACAGATACGCAGTATTTT. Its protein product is CAIGKSGESTDTQYF.

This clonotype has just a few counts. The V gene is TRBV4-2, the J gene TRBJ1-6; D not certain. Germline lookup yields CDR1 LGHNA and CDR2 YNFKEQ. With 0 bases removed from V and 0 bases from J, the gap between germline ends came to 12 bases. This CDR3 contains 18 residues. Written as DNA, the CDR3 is TGTGCCAGCAGCCAAGATCATTTCGGGAGCTCCTATAATTCACCCCTCCACTTT. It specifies CASSQDHFGSSYNSPLHF.

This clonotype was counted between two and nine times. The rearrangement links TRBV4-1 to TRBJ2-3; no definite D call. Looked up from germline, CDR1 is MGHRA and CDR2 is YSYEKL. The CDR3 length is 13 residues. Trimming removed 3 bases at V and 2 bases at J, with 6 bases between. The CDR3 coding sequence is TGCGCCAGCAGCCAGCTCCTCACAGATACGCAGTATTTT. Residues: CASSQLLTDTQYF.

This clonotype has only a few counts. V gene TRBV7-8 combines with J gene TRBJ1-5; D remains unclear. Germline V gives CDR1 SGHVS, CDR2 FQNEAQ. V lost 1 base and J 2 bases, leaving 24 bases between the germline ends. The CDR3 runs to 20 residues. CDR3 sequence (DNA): TGTGCCAGCAGCTTAGGGCGGTTTATTTTGGGAAATGTGGGCAATCAGCCCCAGCATTTT. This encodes CASSLGRFILGNVGNQPQHF. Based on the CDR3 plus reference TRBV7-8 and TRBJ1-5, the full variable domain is GAGVSQSPRYKVAKRGQDVALRCDPISGHVSLFWYQQALGQGPEFLTYFQNEAQLDKSGLPSDRFFAERPEGSVSTLKIQRTQQEDSAVYLCASSLGRFILGNVGNQPQHFGDGTRLSIL.

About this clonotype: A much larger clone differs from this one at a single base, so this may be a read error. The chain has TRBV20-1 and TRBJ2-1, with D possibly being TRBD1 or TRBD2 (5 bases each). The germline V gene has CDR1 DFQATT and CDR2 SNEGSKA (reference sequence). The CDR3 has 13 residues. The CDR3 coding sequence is TGCAGTGCTAACCGGGGCGGGCACAATGAGCTGTTCTTC. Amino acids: CSANRGGHNELFF.

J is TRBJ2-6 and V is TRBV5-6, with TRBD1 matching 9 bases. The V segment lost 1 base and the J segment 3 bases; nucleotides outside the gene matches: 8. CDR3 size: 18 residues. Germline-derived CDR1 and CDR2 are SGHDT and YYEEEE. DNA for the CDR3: TGTGCCAGCAGCTTGATTGGGACAGGGTATGGTGGGGCCAACGTCCTGACTTTC. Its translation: CASSLIGTGYGGANVLTF.

This CDR3 is CSARIRTGGIVFSEAFF. As DNA, the CDR3 is TGCAGTGCTAGAATAAGGACAGGGGGTATTGTATTCTCTGAAGCTTTCTTT. The chain couples TRBV20-1 to TRBJ1-1, with 10 bases identical to TRBD1. The CDR3 consists of 17 residues. Germline V gene data show CDR1 as DFQATT and CDR2 as SNEGSKA (reference sequence). After removal of 2 bases from V and 6 bases from J, the junction contained 15 bases not matched to a gene.

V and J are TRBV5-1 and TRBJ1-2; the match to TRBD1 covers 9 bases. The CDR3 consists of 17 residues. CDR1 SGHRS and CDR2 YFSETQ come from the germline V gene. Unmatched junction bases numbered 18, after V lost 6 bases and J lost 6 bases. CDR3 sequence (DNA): TGCGCCAGCACCGAAACTTATGCCGGGACAGGGTTTAATGGCTACACCTTC. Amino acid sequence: CASTETYAGTGFNGYTF.

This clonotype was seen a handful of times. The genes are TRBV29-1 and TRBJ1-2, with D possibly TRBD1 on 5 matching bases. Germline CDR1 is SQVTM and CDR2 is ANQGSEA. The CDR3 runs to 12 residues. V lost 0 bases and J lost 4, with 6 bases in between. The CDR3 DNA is TGCAGCGTTGAAGAGGGGCTCTATGGCTACACCTTC. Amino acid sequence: CSVEEGLYGYTF.

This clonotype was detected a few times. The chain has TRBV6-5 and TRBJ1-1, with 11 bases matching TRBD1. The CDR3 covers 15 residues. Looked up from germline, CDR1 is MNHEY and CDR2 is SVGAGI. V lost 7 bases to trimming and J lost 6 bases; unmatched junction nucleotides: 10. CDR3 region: CASIVGGQGAAEAFF. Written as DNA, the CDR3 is TGTGCCAGCATCGTAGGCGGACAGGGGGCGGCTGAAGCTTTCTTT.

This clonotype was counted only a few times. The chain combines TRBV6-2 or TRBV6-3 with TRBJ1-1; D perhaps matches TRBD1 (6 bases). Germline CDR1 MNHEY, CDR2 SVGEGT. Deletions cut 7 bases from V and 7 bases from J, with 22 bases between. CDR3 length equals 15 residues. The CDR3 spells CASKEIDTGRYEAFF. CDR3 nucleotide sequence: TGTGCCAGCAAGGAAATTGATACAGGGAGATATGAAGCTTTCTTT.

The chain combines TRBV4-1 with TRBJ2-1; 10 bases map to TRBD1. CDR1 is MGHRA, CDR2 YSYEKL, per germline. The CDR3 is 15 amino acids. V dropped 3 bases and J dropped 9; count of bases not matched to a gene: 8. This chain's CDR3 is CASSHLLTGGSEQFF. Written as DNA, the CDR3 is TGCGCCAGCAGCCATCTCTTGACAGGGGGCTCTGAGCAGTTCTTC.

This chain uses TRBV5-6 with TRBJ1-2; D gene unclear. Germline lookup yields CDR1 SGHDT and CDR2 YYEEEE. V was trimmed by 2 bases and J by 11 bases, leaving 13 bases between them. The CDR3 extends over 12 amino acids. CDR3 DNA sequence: TGTGCCAGCAGCTTACCCCCTTCCGGTTACACCTTC. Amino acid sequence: CASSLPPSGYTF. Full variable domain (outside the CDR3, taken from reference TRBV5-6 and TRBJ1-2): DAGVTQSPTHLIKTRGQQVTLRCSPKSGHDTVSWYQQALGQGPQFIFQYYEEEERQRGNFPDRFSGHQFPNYSSELNVNALLLGDSALYLCASSLPPSGYTFGSGTRLTVV.

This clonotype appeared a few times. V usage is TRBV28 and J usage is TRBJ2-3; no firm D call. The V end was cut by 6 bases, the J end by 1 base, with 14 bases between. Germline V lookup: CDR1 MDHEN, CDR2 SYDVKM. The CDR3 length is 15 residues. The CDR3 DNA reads TGTGCCAGCAGATCCGCCGGCCCTCGCACAGATACGCAGTATTTT. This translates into CASRSAGPRTDTQYF.

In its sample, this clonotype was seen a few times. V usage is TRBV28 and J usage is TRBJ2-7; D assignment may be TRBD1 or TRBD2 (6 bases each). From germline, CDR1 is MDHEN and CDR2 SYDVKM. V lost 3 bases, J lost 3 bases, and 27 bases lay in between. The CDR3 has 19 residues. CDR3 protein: CASSLIMGAGGGGLYEQYF. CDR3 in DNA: TGTGCCAGCAGTTTGATCATGGGGGCTGGAGGGGGTGGACTCTACGAGCAGTACTTC.

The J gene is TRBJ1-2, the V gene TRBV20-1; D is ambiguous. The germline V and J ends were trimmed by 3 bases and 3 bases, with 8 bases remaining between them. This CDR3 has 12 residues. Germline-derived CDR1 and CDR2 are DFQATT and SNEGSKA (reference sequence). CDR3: CSARPGYYGYTF. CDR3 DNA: TGCAGTGCTAGGCCGGGGTACTATGGCTACACCTTC.

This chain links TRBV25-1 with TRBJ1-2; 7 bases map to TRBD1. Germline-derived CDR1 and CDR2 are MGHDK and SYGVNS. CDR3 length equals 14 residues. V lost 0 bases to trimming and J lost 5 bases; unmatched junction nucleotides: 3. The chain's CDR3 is CASSEYGTAYGYTF. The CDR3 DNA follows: TGTGCCAGCAGTGAATATGGGACAGCTTATGGCTACACCTTC.